Included here is one T cell receptor beta chain sequence, with context. V shed 0 bases and J shed 3 bases, with 10 bases lying between them. The CDR3 totals 14 residues. Germline CDR1 SGDLS, CDR2 YYNGEE. The data stem from a study of identical twins. TCRdb processed the 5' RACE reads anew with MiXCR; each CDR3 protein has one entry. In the table there are about 890,000 distinct CDR3 sequences, around an eighth of which are singletons. The sample also formed part of further work on yellow fever vaccine responses in identical twins.

Material: PBMCs. The chain joins TRBV9 to TRBJ2-7; D possibly uses TRBD1 or TRBD2 (5 bases each). The receptor comes from a young woman in good health. The CDR3 reads CASSVGGELYEQYF. CDR3 DNA: TGTGCCAGCAGCGTAGGAGGGGAGCTCTACGAGCAGTACTTC.